This paragraph reports one T cell receptor (beta chain). The table came from immunoSEQ multiplex PCR; TCRdb's copy has only in-frame clones and leaves some out. The data contain about 53,000 clones, roughly 83% of them seen just once; the ten biggest clones take up 25% to 30%. From germline, CDR1 is KGHDR and CDR2 SFDVKD. V lost 1 base and J lost 5; bases outside the gene matches: 11. The CDR3 consists of 18 residues. This sample stems from a study of T cell responses to AZD1222 COVID-19 vaccine. The source material was peripheral blood, sampled on day 0 of AZD1222 vaccination. The sequence was collected from an adult in good health. The genes are TRBV24-1 and TRBJ2-2; 8 nucleotides align to TRBD1. The CDR3, as DNA: TGTGCCACCAGTGATTTCCTGAGGTGGGGACAGGCAACCGGGGAGCTGTTTTTT. It yields the protein CATSDFLRWGQATGELFF.